Listed below are T cell receptor beta chains from one sample, sequenced in a study of T cell repertoires in cytomegalovirus infection. TCRdb itself ran the reads through MiXCR, one entry per CDR3 protein. The repertoire has 900,000 to 950,000 distinct CDR3 sequences, around 31% of them found once; the top ten carry over 13%. These receptors have no known antigen. Sample: cultured CD8+ T cells from PBMCs, taken from culture after CMV antigen stimulation. The receptors shown here come from a human donor in good health (CMV status not recorded). Some clones in this sample may be carry-over from other donors' samples. Each CDR3 is given with its conserved first and last residue. The order of the fields is V gene, J gene, clone size, CDR3 protein. Rows give clone size only sometimes, using once, few, many, or a class for an expanded clone.

V: TRBV7-2; J: TRBJ2-5; size: many; CDR3: CASSYWGGLQETQYF
V: TRBV7-9; J: TRBJ2-5; size: many; CDR3: CASSLKGPSETQYF
V: TRBV20-1; J: TRBJ2-5; size: few; CDR3: CSAHLAGGKETQYF
V: TRBV19; J: TRBJ2-5; size: -; CDR3: CASSTGQGFWETQYF
V: TRBV29-1; J: TRBJ2-1; size: once; CDR3: CSVTGGVYNEQFF
V: TRBV12-3/TRBV12-4; J: TRBJ2-7; size: -; CDR3: CASSLSSEGQGIGQYF
V: TRBV20-1; J: TRBJ2-4; size: few; CDR3: CSARAVGGAFTKNIQYF
V: TRBV6-5; J: TRBJ1-2; size: once; CDR3: CASGPLGGYTF
V: TRBV6-1; J: TRBJ1-1; size: -; CDR3: CASSDSSDYTEAFF
V: TRBV4-1; J: TRBJ1-1; size: few; CDR3: CASSQAESGAGGTFF
V: TRBV4-3; J: TRBJ2-1; size: few; CDR3: CASSQVMGEQFF
V: TRBV18; J: TRBJ1-5; size: many; CDR3: CASSAIQGNGQPQHF
V: TRBV3-1; J: TRBJ2-3; size: -; CDR3: CASSLSTSRSTDTQYF
V: TRBV20-1; J: TRBJ1-5; size: -; CDR3: CSARDLFSQGQGSNQPQHF
V: TRBV19; J: TRBJ1-2; size: -; CDR3: CASSMGPGRGYTF
V: TRBV19; J: TRBJ1-6; size: -; CDR3: CASSFGTAYLF
V: TRBV6-4; J: TRBJ2-3; size: few; CDR3: CASSPYLGTDTQYF
V: TRBV6-5; J: TRBJ2-2; size: few; CDR3: CASSYSSGGLYTGELFF
V: TRBV2; J: TRBJ1-1; size: -; CDR3: CASSGGTAGRGTTEAFF
V: TRBV5-1; J: TRBJ2-5; size: few; CDR3: CASSVTGEETQYF
V: TRBV12-3/TRBV12-4; J: TRBJ1-1; size: few; CDR3: CASSRTGGSTEAFF
V: TRBV7-9; J: TRBJ2-5; size: -; CDR3: CASSLGRAEQETQYF
V: TRBV7-8; J: TRBJ1-4; size: many; CDR3: CASSPTGGGLATNEKLFF
V: TRBV18; J: TRBJ2-1; size: few; CDR3: CASSPSEEQRQNYFYNEQFF
V: TRBV6-6; J: TRBJ1-1; size: many; CDR3: CASSYPDLNPMNTEAFF
V: TRBV6-5; J: TRBJ2-5; size: -; CDR3: CASSYEIRGVGETQYF
V: TRBV6-5; J: TRBJ1-1; size: few; CDR3: CASSYSHRGYTEAFF
V: TRBV28; J: TRBJ2-1; size: -; CDR3: CATARGTYNEQFF
V: TRBV6-2/TRBV6-3; J: TRBJ1-2; size: -; CDR3: CAGGQTGNYGYTF
V: TRBV9; J: TRBJ2-5; size: -; CDR3: CASSAQGGVGETQYF
V: TRBV29-1; J: TRBJ1-2; size: few; CDR3: CSVLDKAYGYTF
V: TRBV7-9; J: TRBJ2-2; size: -; CDR3: CASSTLGKLAGATGELFF
V: TRBV5-5; J: TRBJ1-1; size: -; CDR3: CASSFLSPTSTEAFF
V: TRBV2; J: TRBJ1-4; size: few; CDR3: CASRAPLQRLDEKLFF
V: TRBV15; J: TRBJ2-1; size: -; CDR3: CATSRDRGNEQFF
V: TRBV15; J: TRBJ1-2; size: -; CDR3: CATSARDRGDGYTF
V: TRBV6-1; J: TRBJ1-2; size: few; CDR3: CASSEMSYYGYTF
V: TRBV7-9; J: TRBJ2-5; size: few; CDR3: CASKKGETQYF
V: TRBV11-2; J: TRBJ1-1; size: -; CDR3: CASSSVREVEAFF
V: TRBV6-5; J: TRBJ2-3; size: -; CDR3: CASSFDRGLADTQYF
V: TRBV6-2/TRBV6-3; J: TRBJ1-2; size: -; CDR3: CASSYGGQIRGYTF
V: TRBV28; J: TRBJ1-1; size: -; CDR3: CASSFFAEAFF
V: TRBV6-6; J: TRBJ1-2; size: few; CDR3: CASSYFGGGYTF
V: TRBV7-8; J: TRBJ2-6; size: many; CDR3: CASSMPTGNHSGANVLTF
V: TRBV7-6; J: TRBJ2-1; size: -; CDR3: CASSLEGGGAVDEQFF
V: TRBV6-1; J: TRBJ1-6; size: few; CDR3: CASTQGTRQYYNSPLHF
V: TRBV7-9; J: TRBJ2-5; size: -; CDR3: CASSHSGLAGQETQYF
V: TRBV7-6; J: TRBJ2-2; size: -; CDR3: CASSSGLAGGSNTGELFF
V: TRBV6-1; J: TRBJ2-1; size: -; CDR3: CASSEEAGPPYNEQFF
V: TRBV28; J: TRBJ2-1; size: -; CDR3: CASYRHDGGEQFF
V: TRBV4-1; J: TRBJ1-4; size: -; CDR3: CASSHYDRATNEKLFF
V: TRBV7-9; J: TRBJ2-7; size: few; CDR3: CASSAQDYEQYF
V: TRBV12-3/TRBV12-4; J: TRBJ2-2; size: -; CDR3: CASTQVRAGELFF
V: TRBV12-3/TRBV12-4; J: TRBJ1-2; size: few; CDR3: CASSTGTVDGYTF
V: TRBV7-2; J: TRBJ2-3; size: many; CDR3: CASSLGRGGQSTDTQYF
V: TRBV4-2; J: TRBJ1-2; size: -; CDR3: CASSQEDLGGYTF
V: TRBV7-7; J: TRBJ2-3; size: -; CDR3: CASTPGTSRTDTQYF
V: TRBV24-1; J: TRBJ2-1; size: few; CDR3: CATSDLGRDNEQFF
V: TRBV7-9; J: TRBJ1-2; size: -; CDR3: CASSFPSPMEGYTF